A selection of T cell receptor beta chains follows, all from one sample in a study of blood T cell repertoires in COVID-19. This table comes from immunoSEQ multiplex PCR, and its TCRdb copy is limited to in-frame clones, with some not included. The sample yields 380,000 or so clones, nearly 90% seen once. Material for sequencing was PBMCs or T cells enriched from blood (not recorded which). These receptors all come from a woman aged 40 to 50 with acute COVID-19. The CDR3 runs from the conserved cysteine through the conserved F or W. Fields, in order: V gene, J gene, D gene, clone size, CDR3 protein, CDR3 DNA. A D gene is named only where the DNA matches it firmly. Clone sizes are given selectively: once, few, many, or a class where the clone is expanded.

TRBV28	TRBJ1-2	TRBD1	NA	CASQQGTYGYTF	TGTGCCAGCCAACAGGGGACCTATGGCTACACCTTC
TRBV7-2	TRBJ2-2	NA	NA	CASSLPGGPNTGELFF	TGTGCCAGCAGCTTACCGGGGGGCCCTAACACCGGGGAGCTGTTTTTT
TRBV12-3/TRBV12-4	TRBJ1-1	NA	NA	CASRNGGMGEAFF	TGTGCCAGCCGAAACGGGGGAATGGGGGAAGCTTTCTTT
TRBV11-2	TRBJ1-1	NA	NA	CASSTRGWNTEAFF	TGTGCCAGCAGTACCAGAGGGTGGAACACTGAAGCTTTCTTT
TRBV3-1/TRBV3-2	TRBJ1-2	TRBD1	NA	CASSRGDRHYGYTF	TGTGCCAGCAGCCGCGGGGACAGACACTATGGCTACACCTTC
TRBV4-1	TRBJ2-3	TRBD2	NA	CASSQESLAGRDTQYF	TGCGCCAGCAGCCAAGAGTCCCTAGCGGGGAGGGATACGCAGTATTTT
TRBV21-1	TRBJ2-1	NA	NA	CASRITTSGGPGCNEQFF	TGTGCCAGCAGAATAACGACTAGCGGGGGGCCGGGTTGCAATGAGCAGTTCTTC
TRBV2	TRBJ1-5	NA	once	CASSERLFNQPQHF	TGTGCCAGCAGTGAACGGTTATTCAATCAGCCCCAGCATTTT
TRBV5-1	TRBJ1-2	NA	NA	CASRDNYGYTF	TGCGCCAGCCGGGACAATTATGGCTACACCTTC
TRBV6-5	TRBJ1-2	NA	NA	CASSYSAVQGRFGYTF	TGTGCCAGCAGTTACTCGGCCGTGCAGGGGCGGTTTGGCTACACCTTC
TRBV19	TRBJ2-1	NA	NA	CATRESYNEQFF	TGTGCCACGCGTGAGTCCTACAATGAGCAGTTCTTC
TRBV10-3	TRBJ1-2	TRBD1	NA	CAISWTGGGVHGYTF	TGTGCCATCAGCTGGACAGGGGGCGGTGTCCATGGCTACACCTTC
TRBV4-1	TRBJ2-3	TRBD2	NA	CASSQTSGGLDTQYF	TGCGCCAGCAGCCAAACTAGCGGGGGTTTAGATACGCAGTATTTT
TRBV5-6	TRBJ1-6	NA	NA	CASSKVEINSPLHF	TGTGCCAGCAGCAAAGTAGAAATAAACTCACCCCTCCACTTT